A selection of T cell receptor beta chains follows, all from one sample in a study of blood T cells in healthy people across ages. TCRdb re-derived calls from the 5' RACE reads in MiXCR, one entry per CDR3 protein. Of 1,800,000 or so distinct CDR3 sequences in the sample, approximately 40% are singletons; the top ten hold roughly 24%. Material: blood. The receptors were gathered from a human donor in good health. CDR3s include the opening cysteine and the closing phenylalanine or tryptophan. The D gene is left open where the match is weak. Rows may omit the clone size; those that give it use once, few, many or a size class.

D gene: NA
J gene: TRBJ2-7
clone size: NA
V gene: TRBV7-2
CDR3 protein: CASSLWSYNEQYF
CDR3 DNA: TGTGCCAGCAGCTTATGGTCCTACAATGAGCAGTACTTC

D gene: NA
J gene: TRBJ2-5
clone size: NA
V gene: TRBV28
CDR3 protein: CASSTTAGGETQYF
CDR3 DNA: TGTGCCAGCAGTACCACCGCCGGGGGAGAGACCCAGTACTTC

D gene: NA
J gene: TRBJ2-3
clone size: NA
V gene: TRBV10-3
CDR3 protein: CATKRDTGTDTQYF
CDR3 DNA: TGTGCCACGAAGAGGGACACGGGCACAGATACGCAGTATTTT

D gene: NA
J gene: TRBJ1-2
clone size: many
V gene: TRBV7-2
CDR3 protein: CASSLGSSGNMNYGYTF
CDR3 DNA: TGTGCCAGCAGCTTAGGAAGTTCGGGGAATATGAACTATGGCTACACCTTC

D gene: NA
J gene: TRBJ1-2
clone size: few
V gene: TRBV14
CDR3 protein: CASSQRREGGYTF
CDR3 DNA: TGTGCCAGCAGCCAGAGGAGGGAAGGAGGCTACACCTTC

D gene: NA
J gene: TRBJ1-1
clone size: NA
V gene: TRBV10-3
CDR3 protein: CAISVGGNTEAFF
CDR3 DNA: TGTGCCATCAGTGTAGGGGGAAACACTGAAGCTTTCTTT

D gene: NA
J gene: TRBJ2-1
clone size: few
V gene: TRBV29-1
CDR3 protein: CSAQDSSLYNEQFF
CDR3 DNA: TGCAGCGCCCAGGACTCCTCCTTGTACAATGAGCAGTTCTTC

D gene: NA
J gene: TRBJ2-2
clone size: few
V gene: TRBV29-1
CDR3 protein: CSAGTQGAGELFF
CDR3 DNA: TGCAGCGCGGGTACGCAGGGTGCCGGGGAGCTGTTTTTT

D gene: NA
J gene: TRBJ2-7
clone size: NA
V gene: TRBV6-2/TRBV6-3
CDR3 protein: CASSAVAYEQYF
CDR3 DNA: TGTGCCAGTTCTGCGGTAGCCTACGAGCAGTACTTC

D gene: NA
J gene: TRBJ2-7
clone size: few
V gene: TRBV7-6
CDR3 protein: CASSPQGGGGYEQYF
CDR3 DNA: TGTGCCAGCAGCCCCCAAGGAGGGGGAGGATACGAGCAGTACTTC

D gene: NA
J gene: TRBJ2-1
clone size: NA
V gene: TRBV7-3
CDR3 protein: CASSPKAYNEQFF
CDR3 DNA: TGTGCCAGCAGCCCAAAGGCGTACAATGAGCAGTTCTTC